The present entry profiles one T cell receptor (beta chain) with its context. The CDR3 is 14 residues long. CDR1 and CDR2 (germline): SGHTA, FQGNSA. J gave up 9 bases and V 5 bases, and 12 bases lay outside the gene matches. It was with a sample-barcoded 5' primer and a J-beta primer mix that a second PCR of about 6 to 12 cycles was run. TCRdb reprocessed the 5' RACE reads with MiXCR, giving one entry per CDR3 protein. The sample contains about 830,000 distinct CDR3 sequences, about three fifths of which appear only once. This sample is drawn from a study of blood T cells in healthy people across ages.

Material: blood. The rearrangement links TRBV7-2 to TRBJ2-7; 8 positions match TRBD2. This sequence was found in a man aged 30 to 45 in good health. DNA of the CDR3: TGTGCCAGCAGCAGAGCGGGGGTTACCCACGGGCAGTACTTC. This encodes CASSRAGVTHGQYF.